The 11 T cell receptor beta chains in this list originate from one sample, sequenced in a study of T cell responses to AZD1222 COVID-19 vaccine. Some clones are missing from TCRdb's copy, which holds only in-frame ones; the method was immunoSEQ multiplex PCR. The profile covers fewer than 50,000 clones, with around 80% appearing a single time and about a fifth taken by the ten largest. The sequenced sample was peripheral blood, obtained 28 days after the second dose of the MenACWY control vaccine. The source of these receptors is an adult who received the MenACWY meningococcal vaccine as a control.

This chain links TRBV2 with TRBJ1-4; possible D gene TRBD1, 5 bases. There are 12 residues in the CDR3. The germline gives CDR1 SNHLY, CDR2 FYNNEI. Trimming took 6 bases from V and 16 from J, leaving 18 bases between them. This chain's CDR3 is CASSPSLGRRFF. The CDR3 DNA reads TGTGCCAGCAGCCCAAGTTTGGGACGGAGGTTTTTT. Using reference TRBV2 and TRBJ1-4 for the parts outside the CDR3, the full variable domain is EPEVTQTPSHQVTQMGQEVILRCVPISNHLYFYWYRQILGQKVEFLVSFYNNEISEKSEIFDDQFSVERPDGSNFTLKIRSTKLEDSAMYFCASSPSLGRRFFGSGTQLSVL.

The chain has TRBV18 and TRBJ2-1; 12 nucleotides agree with TRBD2. The germline V gene encodes CDR1 KGHSH and CDR2 LQKENI. The CDR3 length is 16 residues. Trimming cost V 1 base and J 9 bases; bases outside gene matches: 7. The CDR3 DNA is TGTGCCAGCTCACCACGAAAAGGACTAGCGGGACGTGAGCAGTTCTTC. It is translated as CASSPRKGLAGREQFF.

This clone has only a few counts. V usage is TRBV24-1 and J usage is TRBJ2-4; possible D gene TRBD2, 6 bases. Trimming left V 3 bases short and J 8 bases short, with 16 bases between. This CDR3 has 15 residues. Germline V gene sequence: CDR1 KGHDR, CDR2 SFDVKD. In DNA form, the CDR3 reads TGTGCCACCAGTGATAAAACGGGCCCGGGGGACATTCAGTACTTC. Translation: CATSDKTGPGDIQYF.

The V and J genes are TRBV19 and TRBJ2-1; the D gene is possibly TRBD1 (6 bases). Trimming stripped 1 base from V and 11 bases from J, with 9 bases between. Germline V CDR1 and CDR2: LNHDA, SQIVND (reference sequence). The CDR3 sequence is 12 residues long. Written as DNA, the CDR3 is TGTGCCAGTAGTATAGCGGACAGTAAGCAGTTCTTC. Protein product: CASSIADSKQFF.

The rearrangement uses TRBV10-3 and TRBJ1-1; D gene ambiguous. There are 14 residues in the CDR3. V was clipped by 0 bases and J by 1 base, with 6 bases between them. Germline V CDR1 and CDR2: ENHRY, SYGVKD. The CDR3: CAISESSRNTEAFF. The CDR3 DNA follows: TGTGCCATCAGTGAGTCATCCAGGAACACTGAAGCTTTCTTT.

This clone was observed a single time. The chain is built from TRBV10-3 and TRBJ2-5; D possibly corresponds to TRBD2 (5 bases). The V gene's germline CDR1 is ENHRY and CDR2 SYGVKD. V shed 0 bases and J shed 5 bases, with 10 bases lying between them. This CDR3 comprises 14 residues. The CDR3 region is CAISESISGETQYF. CDR3 in DNA: TGTGCCATCAGTGAGTCGATAAGCGGCGAGACCCAGTACTTC.

This clone was recorded a few times. The chain combines TRBV6-5 with TRBJ1-2; TRBD1 matches 10 bases. The CDR3 loop spans 14 amino acids. The trim removed 7 bases at V and 5 bases at J, leaving 7 bases unmatched. Germline values: CDR1 MNHEY, CDR2 SVGAGI. The CDR3 reads CASIRDRGNYGYTF. The CDR3 DNA reads TGTGCCAGCATTCGGGACAGGGGAAATTATGGCTACACCTTC.

V gene TRBV28 combines with J gene TRBJ2-7; TRBD1 might be the D (6 bases). This CDR3 has 16 residues. Germline V lookup: CDR1 MDHEN, CDR2 SYDVKM. Trimming cost V 6 bases and J 0 bases, with 18 bases left between them. CDR3 DNA sequence: TGTGCCAGCAGCACCTCGGGACATTGGAGCTCCTACGAGCAGTACGTC. It specifies CASSTSGHWSSYEQYV.

The genes are TRBV6-6 and TRBJ2-7; D might be TRBD2 (7 bases). The length of the CDR3 is 14 residues. The germline gives CDR1 MNHNY, CDR2 SVGAGI (reference sequence). Trimming pared 5 bases from V and 6 bases from J, leaving 17 bases between. CDR3 residues: CASSEGEGGSEQYF. CDR3 nucleotide sequence: TGTGCCAGCAGTGAGGGGGAGGGTGGGTCCGAGCAGTACTTC.

V usage is TRBV18 and J usage is TRBJ1-3; no clear D. The CDR3 sequence is 15 residues long. V gave up 5 bases and J gave up 0 bases, with 11 bases separating them. The germline CDR1 and CDR2 sequences are KGHSH and LQKENI. CDR3 sequence (DNA): TGTGCCAGCTCAGACGACCGTCTCTCTGGAAACACCATATATTTT. Its translation: CASSDDRLSGNTIYF.

This clone was seen only a few times. This chain connects TRBV19 to TRBJ2-5; D may be TRBD1 (6 bases). The CDR3 consists of 14 residues. V was shortened by 4 bases and J by 7 bases, with 16 bases between the two germline ends. Germline V gene data show CDR1 as LNHDA and CDR2 as SQIVND (reference sequence). CDR3 sequence: CASSNRDNQGTQYF. The DNA of the CDR3 is TGTGCCAGTAGTAACCGGGACAACCAGGGGACCCAGTACTTC.